This T cell receptor (beta chain) is drawn from a study of blood T cell repertoires in COVID-19. As for the study in general: The United States, Italy and Spain provided the acute and convalescent COVID-19 samples. Nucleic acid was either cDNA or gDNA, and it came from T cells, B-cell-depleted T cells, or PBMCs.

The assay was immunoSEQ multiplex PCR, and TCRdb's table has in-frame clones only and misses some. Found here are 100,000 to 150,000 clones, 65% to 85% of them singletons; the top ten hold roughly 17%. The V gene end was trimmed by 5 bases and the J gene end by 7 bases; junction bases not matched to a gene: 10. CDR3 length equals 14 residues. Germline V gives CDR1 WNHNN, CDR2 SYGVQD (reference sequence). The chain employs TRBV10-1 and TRBJ1-2; 7 bases match TRBD1. The clonotype was recovered from a woman older than 75 with acute or convalescent COVID-19. The sample taken for sequencing was peripheral blood. CDR3 in DNA: TGCGCCAGCAGTCCCGACAGGGCGGTCGGTGGCTACACCTTC. It encodes CASSPDRAVGGYTF.